These 9 T cell receptor beta chains were sequenced from one sample in a study of molecular identifiers for immune sequencing clone quantification. TCRdb used MiXCR to reprocess the PCR reads, holding one entry per CDR3 protein. This sample has roughly 320,000 distinct CDR3 sequences, with roughly 23% found just once. Material for sequencing was naive CD8+ T cells from blood, with Jurkat cell RNA spiked in. Subset noted: FACS-sorted CD8+CD4-CCR7+CD45RA+ naive T cells. All receptors derive from a human donor in good health. Some libraries in this study had Jurkat cell RNA spiked in.

In DNA form, the CDR3 reads TGCGCCAGCAGCCAAGATCAAGGTGCAGGGTTGTTTCCCGGGGAGCTGTTTTTT. Its translation is CASSQDQGAGLFPGELFF. V usage is TRBV4-3 and J usage is TRBJ2-2; tentatively, D is TRBD1 (5 bases). Per germline, CDR1 LGHNA and CDR2 YSLEER. CDR3 length: 18 residues. Trimming removed 0 bases from V and 6 bases from J, with 20 bases in between.

Points on this clonotype: A read error is likely, as this CDR3 ends without the conserved phenylalanine or tryptophan. The J gene is TRBJ1-1, the V gene TRBV5-4; a weak D match, TRBD1 (5 bases). V lost 4 bases, J lost 6 bases, and 16 bases lay in between. CDR1 and CDR2 (germline): SGHNT, YYREEE (reference sequence). The CDR3 runs to 14 residues. The CDR3 loop is CASSPDGALSEAFL. CDR3 coding DNA: TGTGCCAGCAGCCCTGACGGGGCTCTCTCTGAAGCTTTCCTT.

This clonotype was counted between two and nine times. V and J are TRBV27 and TRBJ2-1; 8 bases line up with TRBD1. CDR3 length: 21 residues. Germline loops: CDR1 MNHEY, CDR2 SMNVEV (reference sequence). V shed 5 bases, J shed 0 bases, and the junction held 21 bases outside the gene matches. DNA of the CDR3: TGTGCCAGCAGTCGCCTAGCACGGGACAGGTCCCCGGTTGGCTCCTACAATGAGCAGTTCTTC. It is translated as CASSRLARDRSPVGSYNEQFF.

This clonotype was seen at least ten times. For the CDR3, the DNA is TGTGCCAGCAGCCCCTCGACCGATTACGGAGAGCAGTACTTC. Translated, it gives CASSPSTDYGEQYF. V is TRBV7-2 and J is TRBJ2-7; D is ambiguous. V shed 5 bases and J shed 7 bases, with 18 bases lying between them. CDR3 length equals 14 residues. Germline assignment: CDR1 SGHTA and CDR2 FQGNSA.

Concerning this clonotype: Germline is not matched at one junction end, which may reflect a read error. V is TRBV27 and J is TRBJ2-7, with D perhaps given as TRBD1 or TRBD2 (5 bases each). Per the germline V gene, CDR1 is MNHEY and CDR2 is SMNVEV (reference sequence). This CDR3 contains 15 residues. The CDR3 is CASSPRGVWGYEQCF. CDR3 DNA sequence: TGTGCCAGCAGCCCCCGGGGTGTTTGGGGGTACGAGCAGTGCTTC.

The chain links TRBV29-1 to TRBJ2-3; 10 nucleotides align to TRBD2. This CDR3 has 15 residues. The trim removed 4 bases at V and 2 bases at J, leaving 6 bases unmatched. The germline V gene encodes CDR1 SQVTM and CDR2 ANQGSEA. CDR3 sequence reads: CSVGPSGSPTDTQYF. For the CDR3, the DNA is TGCAGCGTTGGTCCTAGCGGGAGTCCCACAGATACGCAGTATTTT.

V usage is TRBV4-1 and J usage is TRBJ2-5, with TRBD1 identical over 9 bases. Per the germline V gene, CDR1 is MGHRA and CDR2 is YSYEKL. The trim removed 4 bases at V and 6 bases at J, leaving 6 bases unmatched. The CDR3 spans 14 residues. CDR3 region: CASSPWDRVKTQYF. The CDR3 DNA sequence: TGCGCCAGCAGCCCGTGGGACAGGGTCAAGACCCAGTACTTC.

As to this clonotype: This clone may be a read error of a much larger clone one base away. The chain carries TRBV27 and TRBJ1-5; D not resolved. CDR3 length equals 14 residues. Germline lookup yields CDR1 MNHEY and CDR2 SMNVEV (reference sequence). This chain's CDR3 is CASSLGHLNQPPHF. In DNA form, the CDR3 reads TGTGCCAGCAGTTTGGGTCACCTCAATCAGCCCCCGCATTTT.

At least ten counts were recorded for this clonotype. The CDR3 nucleotides read TGCGCCAGCAGCCAAGATCGAAGGGGTCCCTACGAGCAGTACTTC. Its protein is CASSQDRRGPYEQYF. The V gene is TRBV4-3, the J gene TRBJ2-7; D may be TRBD1 (5 bases). CDR1 and CDR2 (germline): LGHNA, YSLEER. This CDR3 is 15 amino acids long. Trimming took off 0 bases at V and 2 bases at J, with 11 bases between the two ends.